What follows describes a single T cell receptor beta chain. This record belongs to a study of early T cells in non-severe SARS-CoV-2 infection. The CDR3 has 14 residues. V lost 2 bases and J lost 6, with 13 bases in between. Germline CDR1 and CDR2: DFQATT and SNEGSKA (reference sequence). Each CDR3 protein is one row after TCRdb ran MiXCR on the 5' RACE reads. The sample gives about 64,000 distinct CDR3 sequences, about 11% of which show up once; about 2.7% is in the top ten. The chain joins TRBV20-1 to TRBJ1-4; the D gene is possibly TRBD1 (5 bases). The receptor was derived from an adult who was a healthcare worker with PCR-confirmed SARS-CoV-2 infection or an uninfected control (not recorded which). The source was whole blood, collected at baseline. CDR3 bases: TGCAGTGCTAGATCTGCGGGGGGAGATGAAAAACTGTTTTTT. This translates into CSARSAGGDEKLFF.